Listed here are 6 T cell receptor beta chains from one sample, sequenced in a study of memory CD4+ T cells and cytomegalovirus serostatus. Sequenced by immunoSEQ multiplex PCR; TCRdb stores in-frame clones only, minus some. The sample gives about 42,000 clones, 65% to 80% of which show up once; roughly 0.5% is in the top ten. The sort gate was single viable CD3+CD4+CD8-CD45RO+ cells for memory CD4+ T cells. The material sequenced was memory CD4+ T cells from blood. These receptors came from an adult in good health and CMV-seronegative.

The table lists this clone with a few counts. The chain is built from TRBV6-6 and TRBJ2-1; TRBD1 agrees at 7 bases. Germline CDR1 and CDR2: MNHNY and SVGAGI (reference sequence). The junction had 9 bases not matched to a gene; V was cut back by 5 bases and J by 2 bases. CDR3 length equals 16 residues. The CDR3: CASSQQGSITYNEQFF. The CDR3 DNA sequence: TGTGCCAGCAGTCAACAGGGGAGCATAACCTACAATGAGCAGTTCTTC.

This chain uses TRBV5-1 with TRBJ2-2; D uncertain. The CDR3 consists of 13 residues. CDR1 and CDR2 (germline): SGHRS, YFSETQ. V dropped 4 bases and J dropped 3 bases, with 7 bases sitting between them. The CDR3 sequence is CASSREHTGELFF. The CDR3 DNA is TGCGCCAGCAGCAGAGAGCACACCGGGGAGCTGTTTTTT.

The genes are TRBV28 and TRBJ2-1; D unclear. The CDR3 is made up of 14 amino acids. The V gene lost 7 bases and the J gene lost 0 bases, with 10 bases spanning the gap. Germline V gives CDR1 MDHEN, CDR2 SYDVKM. Here the CDR3 reads CASTSPGSYNEQFF. The CDR3, as DNA: TGTGCCAGCACCTCTCCCGGCTCCTACAATGAGCAGTTCTTC.

This rearrangement joins TRBV5-4 to TRBJ1-2; tentatively, D is TRBD1 (6 bases). The CDR3 sequence is 16 residues long. V lost 0 bases and J 4 bases, leaving 16 bases between the germline ends. Germline V gives CDR1 SGHNT, CDR2 YYREEE (reference sequence). The CDR3 region has the DNA TGTGCCAGCAGCTTGGCCCGGAGGCCGGACAGCTATGGCTACACCTTC. Translation gives CASSLARRPDSYGYTF.

The CDR3 bases are TGCGCCAGCAGCTTGGGGGGGGCTAATAATGAAAAACTGTTTTTT. It yields the protein CASSLGGANNEKLFF. This chain uses TRBV5-1 with TRBJ1-4; TRBD1 is a possible D gene (6 bases). Germline V gives CDR1 SGHRS, CDR2 YFSETQ. Trimming took 0 bases from V and 4 from J, leaving 10 bases between them. CDR3 length: 15 amino acids.

This clone showed up just once. The chain recombines TRBV19 with TRBJ2-5, with 7 bases aligning to TRBD1. The CDR3 is 15 residues long. Unmatched junction bases numbered 11, after V lost 5 bases and J lost 5 bases. Germline loops: CDR1 LNHDA, CDR2 SQIVND (reference sequence). DNA for the CDR3: TGTGCCAGTAGTGCCAAGACAGGGACGTGGGAGACCCAGTACTTC. Protein: CASSAKTGTWETQYF.